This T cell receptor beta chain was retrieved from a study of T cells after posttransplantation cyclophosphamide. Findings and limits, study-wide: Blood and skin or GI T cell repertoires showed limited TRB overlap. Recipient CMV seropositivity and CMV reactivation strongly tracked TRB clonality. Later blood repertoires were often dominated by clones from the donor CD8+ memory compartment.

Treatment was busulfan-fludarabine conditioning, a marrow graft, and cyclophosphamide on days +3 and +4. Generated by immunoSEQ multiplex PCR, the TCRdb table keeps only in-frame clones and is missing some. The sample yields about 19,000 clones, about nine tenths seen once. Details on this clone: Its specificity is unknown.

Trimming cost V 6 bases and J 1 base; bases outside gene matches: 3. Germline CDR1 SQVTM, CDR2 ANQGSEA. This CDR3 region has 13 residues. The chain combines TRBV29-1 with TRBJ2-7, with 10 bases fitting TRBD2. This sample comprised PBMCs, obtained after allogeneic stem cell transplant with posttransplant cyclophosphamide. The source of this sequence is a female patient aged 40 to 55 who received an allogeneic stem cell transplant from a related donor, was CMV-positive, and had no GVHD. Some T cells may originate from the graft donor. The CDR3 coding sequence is TGCAGCGTCCTTAGCGGGAGGTCCTACGAGCAGTACTTC. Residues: CSVLSGRSYEQYF.